These 15 T cell receptor beta chains originate from one sample sequenced in a study of metastatic and nonmetastatic thyroid tumors. TCRdb re-called clones from the PCR reads using MiXCR. The data show roughly 25,000 clones, 15% seen once. All patients were untreated before thyroid surgery. The sequenced sample was blood. The receptors stem from a female donor with papillary thyroid cancer or a benign thyroid nodule (not recorded which). Some clones in this sample may be carry-over from other donors' samples.

The chain couples TRBV7-2 to TRBJ2-3; 10 bases are shared with TRBD2. Trimming at V came to 3 bases and at J to 3 bases, leaving 0 bases not matched to a gene. The CDR3 runs to 14 residues. The V gene's germline CDR1 is SGHTA and CDR2 FQGNSA. The CDR3 is CASSLGLATDTQYF. CDR3 nucleotide sequence: TGTGCCAGCAGCTTGGGACTAGCGACAGATACGCAGTATTTT.

The sample holds many counts of this clone. CDR3 sequence reads: CASSMIAGGTDTGELFF. CDR3 in DNA: TGTGCCAGTAGTATGATAGCGGGAGGTACAGACACCGGGGAGCTGTTTTTT. This chain uses TRBV19 with TRBJ2-2; 10 bases align to TRBD2. The CDR3 is 17 amino acids. Germline CDR1 LNHDA, CDR2 SQIVND (reference sequence). Germline trimming cut 3 bases from V and 3 bases from J; bases unmatched to any gene: 7.

The table lists this clone with many counts. This chain connects TRBV28 to TRBJ2-7; TRBD2 is a possible D gene (6 bases). Germline loops: CDR1 MDHEN, CDR2 SYDVKM. The CDR3 runs to 14 residues. V was clipped by 8 bases and J by 2 bases, with 16 bases between them. CDR3 in amino acids: CASGGGERTYEQYF. The DNA of the CDR3 is TGTGCCAGCGGAGGCGGGGAAAGAACCTACGAGCAGTACTTC.

This clone was observed many times. The chain joins TRBV7-9 to TRBJ1-4; perhaps TRBD1 as D (6 bases). The length of the CDR3 is 13 residues. Germline V CDR1 and CDR2: SEHNR, FQNEAQ (reference sequence). V gave up 9 bases and J gave up 4 bases, with 12 bases separating them. CDR3 nucleotide sequence: TGTGCCAGTAAAGGGGGATATAATGAAAAACTGTTTTTT. Translated: CASKGGYNEKLFF.

This clone is categorized as medium-sized. This rearrangement joins TRBV6-1 to TRBJ2-7; 9 bases map to TRBD2. The junction had 5 bases not matched to a gene; V was cut back by 4 bases and J by 1 base. Germline loops: CDR1 MNHNS, CDR2 SASEGT. The CDR3 loop spans 15 amino acids. The DNA for the CDR3 is TGTGCCAGCAGTGCCCAGCGGGAGGTTTCCTACGAGCAGTACTTC. Protein product: CASSAQREVSYEQYF.

By sample fraction, this clone is medium-sized. The V and J genes are TRBV10-1 and TRBJ2-1, with D possibly being TRBD2 (7 bases). The germline V gene has CDR1 WNHNN and CDR2 SYGVQD (reference sequence). V lost 5 bases, J lost 0 bases, and 17 bases lay in between. This CDR3 has 17 residues. CDR3 nucleotides: TGCGCCAGCAGTAGACTCGGGGGGCCAAGCTCCTACAATGAGCAGTTCTTC. It specifies CASSRLGGPSSYNEQFF.

This sequence joins TRBV27 and TRBJ1-6; D is undetermined. The CDR3 totals 14 residues. The V end was cut by 4 bases, the J end by 1 base, with 5 bases between. Germline V lookup: CDR1 MNHEY, CDR2 SMNVEV (reference sequence). CDR3 DNA: TGTGCCAGCAGTTCCCTTTCCTATAATTCACCCCTCCACTTT. This gives the protein CASSSLSYNSPLHF.

This clone was seen at least ten times. A much larger clone is a single base away; this may be a read error. Here the CDR3 omits its conserved ending phenylalanine or tryptophan, so a read error is the likely source. CDR3 sequence: CATGTGLAGQPQHL. In nucleotides, the CDR3 is TGTGCCACCGGTACAGGGCTCGCTGGACAGCCCCAGCATCTT. The J gene is TRBJ1-5, the V gene TRBV6-1; D is possibly TRBD1 (6 bases). The CDR3 runs 14 residues. Germline V gene sequence: CDR1 MNHNS, CDR2 SASEGT. The V gene lost 10 bases and the J gene lost 7 bases, with 20 bases spanning the gap.

The CDR3 protein is CASSSTPTANYGYTF. As DNA, the CDR3 is TGTGCCAGCAGCTCTACCCCGACAGCTAACTATGGCTACACCTTC. This chain connects TRBV11-2 to TRBJ1-2; D is perhaps TRBD1 (5 bases). Germline V gives CDR1 SGHAT, CDR2 FQNNGV. The CDR3 has 15 amino acids. V was trimmed by 4 bases and J by 0 bases, leaving 12 bases between them.

This clone appeared many times. V gene TRBV9 combines with J gene TRBJ2-3; D may be TRBD1 (5 bases). The ends were cut back, 0 bases at V and 3 bases at J, with 14 bases in the middle. The germline CDR1 and CDR2 sequences are SGDLS and YYNGEE. The CDR3 loop spans 16 amino acids. Written as DNA, the CDR3 is TGTGCCAGCAGCGTAGAGGAAGGGGTGTTGACAGATACGCAGTATTTT. Its translation: CASSVEEGVLTDTQYF.

This clone was seen a few times. This may be a read error, as it is one base from a much larger clone. This chain joins TRBV29-1 and TRBJ2-7, with D hard to call. The length of the CDR3 is 12 residues. V lost 2 bases, J lost 4 bases, and 9 bases lay in between. Germline CDR1 is SQVTM and CDR2 is ANQGSEA. CDR3 in amino acids: CSVEYASYEQYF. The DNA for the CDR3 is TGCAGCGTTGAATATGCCTCATACGAGCAGTACTTC.

This clone was counted many times. This rearrangement joins TRBV19 to TRBJ2-4; perhaps TRBD1 as D (5 bases). Germline V lookup: CDR1 LNHDA, CDR2 SQIVND (reference sequence). The CDR3 runs to 13 residues. V was trimmed by 5 bases and J by 8 bases, leaving 13 bases between them. The CDR3 sequence: CASSLGASDIQYF. Here the CDR3 DNA reads TGTGCCAGTAGTTTAGGGGCGTCGGACATTCAGTACTTC.

This clone occurred many times. This may stem from a read error, because a much larger clone lies one nucleotide away. Given the absence of the conserved phenylalanine or tryptophan at the CDR3 end, a read error is likely. The chain joins TRBV20-1 to TRBJ2-7, with 9 positions matching TRBD1. Germline CDR1 and CDR2: DFQATT and SNEGSKA (reference sequence). This CDR3 has 15 amino acids. Trimming took 0 bases from V and 6 from J; bases not matched to a gene: 9. CDR3 sequence (DNA): TGCAGTGCTAGAGATACGGGACAGGGTCGTATCGAGCAGTACCTC. This gives the protein CSARDTGQGRIEQYL.

The rearrangement links TRBV20-1 to TRBJ1-2; 8 nucleotides agree with TRBD1. Per the germline V gene, CDR1 is DFQATT and CDR2 is SNEGSKA (reference sequence). Trimming at V came to 6 bases and at J to 5 bases, leaving 14 bases not matched to a gene. The CDR3 covers 15 residues. As DNA, the CDR3 is TGCAGTGCCCCTCCCCGGATAGGACAGGGATATGGCTACACCTTC. This translates into CSAPPRIGQGYGYTF.

This clone was counted at least ten times. V is TRBV5-6 and J is TRBJ1-2; perhaps TRBD1 as D (5 bases). The germline V and J ends were trimmed by 4 bases and 4 bases, with 11 bases remaining between them. The germline gives CDR1 SGHDT, CDR2 YYEEEE. The CDR3 is 13 residues long. CDR3 loop: CASSPGTVYGYTF. DNA of the CDR3: TGTGCCAGCAGCCCCGGGACGGTCTATGGCTACACCTTC.